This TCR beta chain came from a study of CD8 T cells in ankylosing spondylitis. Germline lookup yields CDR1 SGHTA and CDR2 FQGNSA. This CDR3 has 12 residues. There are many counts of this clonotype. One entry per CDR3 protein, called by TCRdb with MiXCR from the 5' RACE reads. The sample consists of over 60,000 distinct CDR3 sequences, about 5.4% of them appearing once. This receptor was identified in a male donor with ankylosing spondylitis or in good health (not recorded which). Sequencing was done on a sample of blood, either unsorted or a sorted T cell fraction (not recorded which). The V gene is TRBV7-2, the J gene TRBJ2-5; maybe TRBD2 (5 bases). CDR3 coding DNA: TGTGCGGTGAGCGGTGTTATAGAGACCCAGTACTTC. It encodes CAVSGVIETQYF.